The 25 T cell receptor beta chains below were found in one sample sequenced in a study of vaccination and CD4 T cells after COVID-19. Which antigens these TCRs recognize remains unknown. The Oncomine TCR Beta short-read assay sequenced DNA from cultured CD4+ T cells. TCRdb reprocessed the PCR reads via MiXCR and lists one record per CDR3 protein. Among around 20,000 distinct CDR3 sequences listed, around 45% were seen once. The treatment is: roughly 10-day PBMC culture with coronavirus spike peptide pools or control peptides (ViraFEST assay). Sequences were derived from CD4+ T cells from blood, cultured in vitro, sampled before SARS-CoV-2 vaccination. These receptors were obtained from a human donor who had recovered from COVID-19.

The chain uses TRBV7-9 and TRBJ2-7; unclear D gene. Deletions cut 7 bases from V and 4 bases from J, with 8 bases between. The CDR3 has 11 residues. Germline CDR1 is SEHNR and CDR2 is FQNEAQ (reference sequence). CDR3 nucleotides: TGTGCCAGCACTAATGAGTACGAGCAGTACTTC. Amino acids: CASTNEYEQYF.

The chain is built from TRBV5-8 and TRBJ1-2, with D unresolved. Germline CDR1 and CDR2: SGHTS and YDEGEE. The CDR3 runs to 15 residues. V was pared by 2 bases and J by 4 bases, with 15 bases between. DNA of the CDR3: TGTGCCAGCAGCTTCCGGATGCGGGGTGGCTATGGCTACACCTTC. This codes for CASSFRMRGGYGYTF.

This rearrangement joins TRBV10-3 to TRBJ1-5; D ambiguous. V gave up 4 bases and J gave up 0 bases, with 10 bases separating them. Germline V lookup: CDR1 ENHRY, CDR2 SYGVKD. The CDR3 covers 15 residues. CDR3 sequence: CAISVGINSNQPQHF. In DNA form, the CDR3 reads TGTGCCATCAGTGTTGGGATCAATAGCAATCAGCCCCAGCATTTT.

CDR3 sequence: CASSPGDGTQYF. DNA for the CDR3: TGTGCCAGCAGCCCAGGGGACGGTACGCAGTATTTT. The chain employs TRBV7-3 and TRBJ2-3; perhaps TRBD1 as D (6 bases). From germline, CDR1 is SGHTA and CDR2 FQGTGA. There are 12 residues in the CDR3. The ends were cut back, 5 bases at V and 8 bases at J, with 11 bases in the middle.

V usage is TRBV7-9 and J usage is TRBJ2-7; D gene unclear. Per germline, CDR1 SEHNR and CDR2 FQNEAQ (reference sequence). The CDR3 is 11 residues long. Trimming shortened V by 4 bases and J by 4 bases, and 5 bases separated the two germline ends. The CDR3 DNA reads as TGTGCCAGCAGCTCAGAGTACGAGCAGTACTTC. Translation gives CASSSEYEQYF.

CDR3 sequence (DNA): TGTGCCAGCAGTGAACGACGATTTGGGGCCTTCATCGAGCAGTACTTC. Amino acids: CASSERRFGAFIEQYF. The chain has TRBV2 and TRBJ2-7; D is possibly TRBD1 (5 bases). V was pared by 2 bases and J by 6 bases, with 20 bases between. Germline V gives CDR1 SNHLY, CDR2 FYNNEI. The CDR3 totals 16 residues.

The chain has TRBV5-5 and TRBJ1-6; D is possibly TRBD1 (5 bases). The CDR3 is 16 amino acids. CDR1 and CDR2 from the germline V gene are SGHKS and YYEKEE (reference sequence). V was clipped by 4 bases and J by 7 bases, with 18 bases between them. CDR3 in amino acids: CASSPVPIGGNSPLHF. The DNA for the CDR3 is TGTGCCAGCAGCCCAGTCCCTATCGGGGGGAATTCACCCCTCCACTTT.

This clonotype was found once. CDR3 amino acids: CASSGTDRGGRGYTF. CDR3 bases: TGTGCCAGCAGCGGAACGGACAGGGGAGGACGGGGCTACACCTTC. J is TRBJ1-2 and V is TRBV5-3; TRBD1 matches 9 bases. TRBV5-3 is placed among ORFs of uncertain function. The CDR3 is 15 amino acids. J lost 8 bases, V lost 8 bases, and 16 bases had no gene match.

This sequence joins TRBV6-4 and TRBJ1-1; TRBD1 is a possible D gene (5 bases). With 4 bases removed from V and 1 base from J, the gap between germline ends came to 7 bases. Germline-derived CDR1 and CDR2 are MRHNA and SNTAGT. The CDR3 length is 13 residues. As DNA, the CDR3 is TGTGCCAGCAGTGGACAGCCGAACACTGAAGCTTTCTTT. Translated, it gives CASSGQPNTEAFF.

The chain has TRBV20-1 and TRBJ2-5; weak D call: TRBD2 (5 bases). CDR3 size: 15 residues. Per germline, CDR1 DFQATT and CDR2 SNEGSKA (reference sequence). Trimming removed 5 bases from V and 0 bases from J, with 16 bases in between. The CDR3 spells CSAAPLRVYQETQYF. Here the CDR3 DNA reads TGCAGTGCTGCCCCCTTGAGGGTCTACCAAGAGACCCAGTACTTC.

The chain employs TRBV6-2 or TRBV6-3 and TRBJ1-5; D possibly corresponds to TRBD1 (6 bases). This CDR3 spans 17 amino acids. Germline V gene data show CDR1 as MNHEY and CDR2 as SVGEGT. The V end lost 7 bases, the J end lost 1 base, and 20 bases lay between the germline ends. This CDR3 is CASTPRFRGGSNQPQHF. As DNA, the CDR3 is TGTGCCAGCACCCCGAGGTTCAGGGGCGGGAGCAATCAGCCCCAGCATTTT.

This chain uses TRBV20-1 with TRBJ1-2; D uncertain. Germline loops: CDR1 DFQATT, CDR2 SNEGSKA (reference sequence). V dropped 0 bases and J dropped 4 bases, with 3 bases sitting between them. CDR3 size: 11 residues. CDR3 bases: TGCAGTGCTAGAGACAGCTATGGCTACACCTTC. This gives the protein CSARDSYGYTF.

This clonotype is a singleton in its sample. A junction end diverges from the germline sequence, so it may reflect a read error. The J gene is TRBJ2-5, the V gene TRBV6-2 or TRBV6-3; D may be TRBD2 (8 bases). This CDR3 comprises 12 residues. Germline values: CDR1 MNHEY, CDR2 SVGEGT. This chain's CDR3 is CASGYTGGGRYF. The CDR3 bases are TGTGCCAGCGGTTACACGGGAGGGGGCCGGTACTTC.

The rearrangement joins TRBV7-2 to TRBJ2-5; 10 bases match TRBD2. Germline V CDR1 and CDR2: SGHTA, FQGNSA. The CDR3 has 16 amino acids. With 5 bases clipped from V and 3 bases from J, the junction kept 9 bases outside the gene matches. Written as DNA, the CDR3 is TGTGCCAGCAGCCGGCGTAGGCTAGCGGGAGAAGAGACCCAGTACTTC. Its protein product is CASSRRRLAGEETQYF.

This clonotype was recorded once. This sequence joins TRBV19 and TRBJ2-7, with a weak D call TRBD2 (5 bases). The germline V gene has CDR1 LNHDA and CDR2 SQIVND (reference sequence). The V end was cut by 5 bases, the J end by 3 bases, with 14 bases between. The CDR3 runs 14 residues. CDR3 loop: CASSAGLANYEQYF. CDR3 bases: TGTGCCAGTAGTGCAGGACTGGCGAACTACGAGCAGTACTTC.

This CDR3 is CSAKKGAAIMNTEAFF. CDR3 nucleotides: TGCAGTGCAAAGAAGGGGGCAGCGATCATGAACACTGAAGCTTTCTTT. The chain joins TRBV20-1 to TRBJ1-1, with 7 positions matching TRBD1. The junction had 13 bases not matched to a gene; V was cut back by 6 bases and J by 0 bases. The germline CDR1 and CDR2 sequences are DFQATT and SNEGSKA (reference sequence). The CDR3 covers 16 residues.

This clonotype was seen a handful of times. The chain uses TRBV27 and TRBJ1-6; D is possibly TRBD1 (5 bases). This CDR3 region has 15 residues. V was trimmed by 8 bases and J by 10 bases, leaving 21 bases between them. CDR1 is MNHEY and CDR2 is SMNVEV in the germline V gene (reference sequence). The CDR3 loop reads CASAWKQGGESPLHF. The DNA for the CDR3 is TGTGCCAGCGCCTGGAAGCAGGGAGGAGAATCACCCCTCCACTTT.

This clonotype has more than one count but fewer than ten. The chain recombines TRBV28 with TRBJ1-5; D possibly corresponds to TRBD1 (6 bases). V was shortened by 6 bases and J by 2 bases, with 8 bases between the two germline ends. The CDR3 extends over 13 amino acids. Germline-derived CDR1 and CDR2 are MDHEN and SYDVKM. DNA for the CDR3: TGTGCCAGCAGCCCAGGGGGCAATCAGCCCCAGCATTTT. Its protein is CASSPGGNQPQHF.

This clonotype was seen a handful of times. V usage is TRBV7-6 and J usage is TRBJ2-3; possibly TRBD2 for D (6 bases). Germline assignment: CDR1 SGHVS and CDR2 FNYEAQ. This CDR3 comprises 15 residues. V lost 3 bases and J lost 9, with 19 bases in between. The CDR3 DNA reads TGTGCCAGCAGCTTTATGATGACCCCACGGGAGACGCAGTATTTT. It specifies CASSFMMTPRETQYF.

This rearrangement joins TRBV5-4 to TRBJ2-2; D gene uncertain. This CDR3 spans 14 amino acids. Germline V gene data show CDR1 as SGHNT and CDR2 as YYREEE (reference sequence). V lost 2 bases and J 6 bases, leaving 11 bases between the germline ends. The CDR3, as DNA: TGTGCCAGCAGCTTCCAGCGTCAGGCCGGGGAGCTGTTTTTT. Translation gives CASSFQRQAGELFF.

V usage is TRBV7-2 and J usage is TRBJ2-5, with D maybe TRBD2 (5 bases). This CDR3 contains 16 residues. The germline V gene encodes CDR1 SGHTA and CDR2 FQGNSA. The V gene lost 3 bases and the J gene lost 1 base, with 15 bases spanning the gap. The CDR3, as DNA: TGTGCCAGCAGCTTTTCATCTGCGGGCACCCAAGAGACCCAGTACTTC. This sequence encodes CASSFSSAGTQETQYF.

In this sample, this clonotype turned up a few times. This rearrangement joins TRBV6-2 or TRBV6-3 to TRBJ2-5; the D gene is possibly TRBD2 (5 bases). V shed 7 bases and J shed 4 bases, with 16 bases lying between them. This CDR3 is built from 14 residues. From germline, CDR1 is MNHEY and CDR2 SVGEGT. Here the CDR3 DNA reads TGTGCCAGCACAAGAAGGACTGGAGGAGAGACCCAGTACTTC. It is translated as CASTRRTGGETQYF.

The chain has TRBV20-1 and TRBJ2-5; D may be TRBD1 (5 bases). Per the germline V gene, CDR1 is DFQATT and CDR2 is SNEGSKA (reference sequence). The CDR3 loop spans 13 amino acids. The V and J ends lost 0 bases and 5 bases respectively, with 10 bases between them. CDR3 amino acids: CSARDSGRETQYF. In nucleotides, the CDR3 is TGCAGTGCTAGAGATTCAGGGCGGGAGACCCAGTACTTC.

This clonotype was observed once. Because the CDR3's place on the DNA is in doubt, the DNA is left out and the CDR3 is given as listed by TCRdb. The chain is built from TRBV6-1 and TRBJ2-2; the tabulated D call, TRBD1, remains unverified against the DNA. The germline V gene has CDR1 MNHNS and CDR2 SASEGT. The CDR3 comprises 21 residues, both ends counted. This CDR3 reads CASSPGSPYEQYFGPGGELFF.

This clonotype was seen a handful of times. The gene calls are TRBV12-3 or TRBV12-4 and TRBJ2-5; 7 bases map to TRBD2. CDR3 size: 14 residues. V shed 8 bases, J shed 4 bases, and the junction held 10 bases outside the gene matches. For the CDR3, the DNA is TGTGCCAGCGGTGGCGGGAGTAAGGGAGAGACCCAGTACTTC. Its translation is CASGGGSKGETQYF.